The 13 T cell receptor beta chains listed next were all sequenced from one sample in a study of T-cell reconstitution after alpha-beta-depleted transplantation in children. Researchers prepared the TCRbeta library using unique molecular identifiers, the study reports. A single record per CDR3 protein comes from TCRdb applying MiXCR to the PCR reads. The sample carries a few hundred thousand distinct CDR3 sequences, around 10% recorded once. The sample in question was PBMCs from the stem cell graft donor, obtained from the stem cell graft. The source is a human donor who donated a stem cell graft to a child with acute lymphoblastic leukemia.

This chain joins TRBV6-2 or TRBV6-3 and TRBJ2-7; TRBD2 agrees at 12 bases. The CDR3 covers 21 residues. Trimming removed 0 bases from V and 1 base from J; junction bases left unmatched: 16. CDR1 and CDR2 (germline): MNHEY, SVGEGT. CDR3: CASSYSKPDPGTSGLSYEQYF. The CDR3 nucleotides are TGTGCCAGCAGTTACTCGAAACCGGACCCAGGGACTAGCGGGCTGTCCTACGAGCAGTACTTC.

The gene calls are TRBV4-2 and TRBJ2-3; TRBD2 matches at 11 bases. The CDR3 loop spans 16 amino acids. CDR1 LGHNA and CDR2 YNFKEQ come from the germline V gene. V gave up 4 bases and J gave up 4 bases; unmatched junction bases: 7. CDR3 nucleotide sequence: TGTGCCAGCAGCCGAACCGGGACTAGCGGCTCAGATACGCAGTATTTT. Protein product: CASSRTGTSGSDTQYF.

Many counts were recorded for this clonotype. The chain couples TRBV10-3 to TRBJ2-7; D unclear. In germline, CDR1 is ENHRY, CDR2 SYGVKD. The CDR3 spans 13 residues. Trimming cost V 10 bases and J 2 bases, with 15 bases left between them. CDR3 in DNA: TGTGCCACCGCGGTAGGCTCAACCTACGAGCAGTACTTC. As protein: CATAVGSTYEQYF.

This clonotype was seen more than once but under ten times. The chain couples TRBV7-2 to TRBJ2-1, with D possibly being TRBD2 (6 bases). CDR1 is SGHTA and CDR2 is FQGNSA in the germline V gene. Trimming cost V 5 bases and J 5 bases, with 19 bases left between them. The CDR3 has 16 amino acids. CDR3 coding DNA: TGTGCCAGCAGCGGGGCGTGGGCCGGAGGGGACAATGAGCAGTTCTTC. Translating gives CASSGAWAGGDNEQFF.

This clonotype was picked up many times. The chain carries TRBV20-1 and TRBJ1-3; tentatively, D is TRBD1 (5 bases). CDR3 length: 15 amino acids. V shed 4 bases and J shed 0 bases, with 13 bases lying between them. Germline lookup yields CDR1 DFQATT and CDR2 SNEGSKA (reference sequence). The CDR3 region is CSAISQALSGNTIYF. The CDR3 region has the DNA TGCAGTGCTATATCACAGGCTCTCTCTGGAAACACCATATATTTT.

The chain recombines TRBV27 with TRBJ2-7; D unresolved. V dropped 1 base and J dropped 0 bases, with 10 bases sitting between them. Germline CDR1 MNHEY, CDR2 SMNVEV (reference sequence). This CDR3 has 15 residues. The CDR3: CASSLWAGLSYEQYF. CDR3 in DNA: TGTGCCAGCAGTTTATGGGCCGGCCTCTCCTACGAGCAGTACTTC.

This clonotype was seen more than once but under ten times. The chain links TRBV27 to TRBJ2-2, with 9 bases that match TRBD2. Germline CDR1 MNHEY, CDR2 SMNVEV (reference sequence). Trimming at V came to 4 bases and at J to 3 bases, leaving 12 bases not matched to a gene. The CDR3 spans 18 residues. In DNA form, the CDR3 reads TGTGCCAGCAGTTGGGGCGGGAGGGCCCTAGGTTACACCGGGGAGCTGTTTTTT. Translated, it gives CASSWGGRALGYTGELFF.

This clonotype was detected only a few times. The rearrangement uses TRBV7-6 and TRBJ1-4, with a possible D match to TRBD1 (5 bases). CDR1 is SGHVS, CDR2 FNYEAQ, per germline. V gave up 2 bases and J gave up 4 bases, with 11 bases separating them. This CDR3 region has 15 residues. DNA for the CDR3: TGTGCCAGCAGCTTATCTTACAGGCTTAATGAAAAACTGTTTTTT. Its protein product is CASSLSYRLNEKLFF.

At least ten counts were recorded for this clonotype. V is TRBV6-5 and J is TRBJ2-7, with a weak D call TRBD1 (5 bases). The CDR3 consists of 12 residues. V was cut by 5 bases and J by 3 bases, with 8 bases left in between. Germline values: CDR1 MNHEY, CDR2 SVGAGI. The DNA of the CDR3 is TGTGCCAGCAGTAGGGGTAACTACGAGCAGTACTTC. Translation: CASSRGNYEQYF.

The V gene is TRBV12-3 or TRBV12-4, the J gene TRBJ1-2; D unclear. V shed 1 base and J shed 4 bases, with 10 bases lying between them. The CDR3 is made up of 14 amino acids. The DNA of the CDR3 is TGTGCCAGCAGTTTAGGGCAGTACAGCTATGGCTACACCTTC. This gives the protein CASSLGQYSYGYTF.

The CDR3 nucleotides read TGTGCCAGCAGTTCGACTAGCAATGAGCAGTTCTTC. This codes for CASSSTSNEQFF. The chain joins TRBV12-3 or TRBV12-4 to TRBJ2-1, with a possible D match to TRBD2 (6 bases). Trimming removed 4 bases at V and 6 bases at J, with 7 bases between. CDR3 size: 12 residues.

This clonotype has a handful of counts. In DNA form, the CDR3 reads TGTGCCAGCAGCCGCCGGACAGGGCTAAACACCGGGGAGCTGTTTTTT. Translation gives CASSRRTGLNTGELFF. The V and J genes are TRBV3-1 and TRBJ2-2; 8 nucleotides line up with TRBD1. The CDR3 extends over 16 amino acids. Trimming took 4 bases from V and 2 from J; bases not matched to a gene: 6. The germline V gene has CDR1 LGHDT and CDR2 YNNKEL (reference sequence).

This clonotype has at least ten counts. The rearrangement joins TRBV4-2 to TRBJ2-5; no clear D. Trimming shortened V by 0 bases and J by 3 bases, and 11 bases separated the two germline ends. Germline CDR1 reads LGHNA; CDR2 reads YNFKEQ. This CDR3 spans 15 amino acids. The CDR3 DNA sequence: TGTGCCAGCAGCCAAGATGGCGGTGAGGAAGAGACCCAGTACTTC. Protein: CASSQDGGEEETQYF.